A selection of T cell receptor beta chains follows, all from one sample in a study of cytomegalovirus exposure and HLA in healthy donors. Here immunoSEQ multiplex PCR was the method, and the copy in TCRdb shows in-frame clones only, minus some. The sample yields roughly 160,000 clones, approximately 81% seen once. Sequencing was done on a sample of PBMCs. These receptors came from a boy aged 2 to 10 in good health and CMV-seronegative. Both conserved end residues are part of each CDR3. D genes are given only for firm matches. Only some rows state a clone size, as once, few, many or a class for expanded clones.

d_call clone_size j_call v_call cdr3_aa cdr3_nt
. . TRBJ2-7 TRBV4-1 CASSQDWQGSSYEQYF TGCGCCAGCAGCCAAGATTGGCAGGGAAGCTCCTACGAGCAGTACTTC
TRBD1 . TRBJ1-5 TRBV2 CASSTGTASNQPQHF TGTGCCAGCAGCACAGGGACAGCCAGCAATCAGCCCCAGCATTTT
. . TRBJ1-5 TRBV5-8 CASSLGVGAQPQHF TGTGCCAGCAGCCTAGGGGTGGGCGCCCAGCCCCAGCATTTT
. few TRBJ2-7 TRBV5-4 CASSQTRDEQYF TGTGCCAGCAGCCAGACTAGGGACGAGCAGTACTTC
. . TRBJ2-7 TRBV5-1 CASTLRPETNYEQYF TGCGCCAGCACCCTCCGTCCTGAAACAAATTACGAGCAGTACTTC
. . TRBJ1-5 TRBV28 CASILDRFSNQPQHF TGTGCCAGCATCCTCGACAGATTTAGCAATCAGCCCCAGCATTTT
TRBD1 . TRBJ2-5 TRBV4-2 CASSQQGAHQETQYF TGTGCCAGCAGCCAGCAGGGGGCCCACCAAGAGACCCAGTACTTC
. . TRBJ2-1 TRBV7-2 CASSLPLRLSGKFF TGTGCCAGCAGCTTACCTCTTCGACTTTCAGGGAAGTTCTTC
. once TRBJ1-1 TRBV29-1 CSVEGARAEAFF TGCAGCGTTGAAGGGGCTCGCGCTGAAGCTTTCTTT
TRBD2 . TRBJ2-5 TRBV7-8 CASSPLAGPLGETQYF TGTGCCAGCAGCCCTTTAGCGGGCCCCCTGGGAGAGACCCAGTACTTC
. . TRBJ2-3 TRBV2 CASSDRDWGGTDTQYF TGTGCCAGCAGTGATAGGGACTGGGGGGGCACAGATACGCAGTATTTT
. . TRBJ2-2 TRBV18 CASSPRQDTGELFF TGTGCCAGCTCACCACGACAGGACACCGGGGAGCTGTTTTTT
TRBD1 . TRBJ1-1 TRBV5-1 CASSLDRGVGTEAFF TGCGCCAGCAGCTTGGACAGGGGAGTGGGCACTGAAGCTTTCTTT
. . TRBJ2-1 TRBV20-1 CSASLGHEQFF TGCAGTGCTAGCTTGGGACACGAGCAGTTCTTC
. . TRBJ2-1 TRBV28 CASSSGGRAREQFF TGTGCCAGCAGTTCCGGCGGCAGGGCTCGAGAGCAGTTCTTC
TRBD2 . TRBJ2-3 TRBV11-3 CASSPAGTSGTDTQYF TGTGCCAGCAGCCCAGCCGGGACTAGCGGTACAGATACGCAGTATTTT
TRBD1 . TRBJ2-1 TRBV10-1 CASSAQGARNEQFF TGCGCCAGCAGTGCGCAGGGGGCGCGTAATGAGCAGTTCTTC
. . TRBJ1-4 TRBV28 CASIGGLGANEKLFF TGTGCCAGCATCGGGGGTCTCGGGGCTAATGAAAAACTGTTTTTT
TRBD2 . TRBJ2-2 TRBV19 CASSMTSECTGELFF TGTGCCAGTAGTATGACTAGCGAGTGCACCGGGGAGCTGTTTTTT
. . TRBJ1-5 TRBV7-2 CASSLLSTPLSNQPQHF TGTGCCAGCAGCTTACTGTCGACACCCCTTAGCAATCAGCCCCAGCATTTT
TRBD1 once TRBJ1-1 TRBV6-1 CASSDSGTGATEAFF TGTGCCAGCAGTGATTCCGGGACAGGGGCGACTGAAGCTTTCTTT
. . TRBJ2-5 TRBV30 CAWSVPGGGETQYF TGTGCCTGGAGTGTACCGGGGGGCGGAGAGACCCAGTACTTC
TRBD1 . TRBJ1-2 TRBV2 CASFPDREYGYTF TGTGCCAGCTTCCCGGACAGGGAGTATGGCTACACCTTC
. . TRBJ1-4 TRBV7-9 CASSRLLGANEKLFF TGTGCCAGCAGCCGGCTTTTGGGAGCTAATGAAAAACTGTTTTTT
TRBD1 . TRBJ2-5 TRBV19 CASSDRGETQYF TGTGCCAGTAGTGACAGGGGCGAGACCCAGTACTTC
. . TRBJ1-1 TRBV6-5 CASTPGEGTTEAFF TGTGCCAGCACGCCCGGGGAGGGGACCACTGAAGCTTTCTTT
TRBD1 . TRBJ2-7 TRBV11-2 CASSLGDRTIYEQYF TGTGCCAGCAGCTTAGGGGACAGAACAATCTACGAGCAGTACTTC
. . TRBJ1-1 TRBV5-1 CASSLHRVGLNTEAFF TGCGCCAGCAGCTTGCACAGGGTGGGACTGAACACTGAAGCTTTCTTT
. . TRBJ1-2 TRBV6-5 CASSSGSGVEDGYTF TGTGCCAGCAGTTCGGGTTCCGGGGTTGAGGATGGCTACACCTTC
. . TRBJ2-5 TRBV5-1 CASSSGTRKETQYF TGCGCCAGCAGCTCTGGGACACGAAAAGAGACCCAGTACTTC
TRBD1 . TRBJ1-1 TRBV5-6 CASRATNRGRTEAFF TGTGCCAGCAGGGCAACCAACAGGGGGCGAACTGAAGCTTTCTTT
TRBD2 . TRBJ2-3 TRBV27 CASSLSPREGTDTQYF TGTGCCAGCAGTTTATCTCCGCGGGAGGGCACAGATACGCAGTATTTT
TRBD2 . TRBJ2-1 TRBV7-2 CASSLVAPTSGGLNEQFF TGTGCCAGCAGCTTAGTGGCCCCGACTAGCGGGGGGTTAAATGAGCAGTTCTTC
. . TRBJ1-2 TRBV10-3 CAISAGDYGYTF TGTGCCATCAGTGCAGGGGACTATGGCTACACCTTC
. few TRBJ2-5 TRBV5-1 CASRPGQRSQETQYF TGCGCCAGCAGGCCCGGACAGCGCAGCCAAGAGACCCAGTACTTC
. . TRBJ2-7 TRBV7-3 CASSLVGDYEQYF TGTGCCAGCAGCTTAGTGGGAGACTACGAGCAGTACTTC
TRBD1 . TRBJ2-7 TRBV9 CASSVGGGWDEQYF TGTGCCAGCAGCGTAGGAGGGGGCTGGGACGAGCAGTACTTC
. . TRBJ1-6 TRBV28 CASSPPGTINSPLHF TGTGCCAGCAGTCCTCCGGGGACAATTAATTCACCCCTCCACTTT
TRBD1 . TRBJ2-3 TRBV5-1 CASSPDRGGTDTQYF TGCGCCAGCAGCCCGGACAGGGGCGGGACAGATACGCAGTATTTT
. . TRBJ2-1 TRBV11-3 CASSLTPVGEQFF TGTGCCAGCAGCTTAACACCCGTTGGTGAGCAGTTCTTC
TRBD1 . TRBJ1-5 TRBV7-8 CASSPGGNQPQHF TGTGCCAGCAGCCCAGGGGGGAATCAGCCCCAGCATTTT
. . TRBJ2-3 TRBV23-1 CAPPRGGVGDTQYF TGCGCCCCCCCGCGAGGGGGGGTCGGGGATACGCAGTATTTT
. . TRBJ2-1 TRBV20-1 CGGDAGNEQFF TGCGGGGGCGATGCCGGCAATGAGCAGTTCTTC
. . TRBJ2-2 TRBV7-9 CASSLGRGGGGELFF TGTGCCAGCAGCTTAGGACGAGGCGGAGGCGGGGAGCTGTTTTTT
. few TRBJ1-1 TRBV5-4 CASSFESLADGETFF TGTGCCAGCAGCTTTGAGAGTTTGGCAGATGGAGAAACTTTCTTT
. few TRBJ1-1 TRBV11-2 CASSGGASTEAFF TGTGCCAGCAGTGGGGGGGCGAGCACTGAAGCTTTCTTT
. . TRBJ1-2 TRBV30 CAWSPLRGYTF TGTGCCTGGAGTCCTCTTCGGGGCTACACCTTC
TRBD2 once TRBJ2-1 TRBV7-3 CASSLAGGPRSDGTYNEQFF TGTGCCAGCAGCCTAGCGGGGGGCCCTAGATCGGATGGGACCTACAATGAGCAGTTCTTC
TRBD2 . TRBJ2-3 TRBV4-1 CASSLLKLAGGPVDTQYF TGCGCCAGCAGCCTTTTAAAACTAGCGGGGGGGCCGGTAGATACGCAGTATTTT
. . TRBJ1-1 TRBV19 CASRDRESTEAFF TGTGCCAGCCGGGACCGGGAGTCAACTGAAGCTTTCTTT
TRBD2 . TRBJ2-1 TRBV10-3 CATNGLAGEIEQFF TGTGCCACCAACGGACTAGCGGGAGAAATTGAGCAGTTCTTC
TRBD1 . TRBJ1-2 TRBV20-1 CSANRGDGYTF TGCAGTGCAAACAGGGGGGATGGCTACACCTTC
TRBD1 . TRBJ2-7 TRBV13 CASTPSGGSSEQYF TGTGCCAGCACCCCCTCAGGGGGATCCAGCGAGCAGTACTTC
TRBD1 . TRBJ1-2 TRBV2 CASSRDRGFGGYTF TGTGCCAGCAGTCGGGACAGGGGATTCGGCGGCTACACCTTC
TRBD2 . TRBJ2-1 TRBV13 CASSLTPSGGDNEQFF TGTGCCAGCAGTCTTACCCCTAGCGGGGGGGACAATGAGCAGTTCTTC
. . TRBJ2-1 TRBV5-4 CASSTSREQFF TGTGCCAGCAGCACTTCCCGAGAGCAGTTCTTC
TRBD1 . TRBJ1-1 TRBV7-8 CASSLAGQVKLVHAEAFF TGTGCCAGCAGCTTAGCTGGACAGGTCAAACTGGTCCACGCTGAAGCTTTCTTT
. . TRBJ2-5 TRBV2 CASSGWDFLGVQGTQYF TGTGCCAGCAGTGGCTGGGACTTCCTCGGGGTCCAAGGGACCCAGTACTTC
. . TRBJ2-7 TRBV10-3 CAISNSGTYEQYF TGTGCCATCAGTAATAGCGGAACCTACGAGCAGTACTTC
. few TRBJ1-5 TRBV28 CASSGPQGHQPQHF TGTGCCAGCAGTGGGCCACAGGGCCATCAGCCCCAGCATTTT